This TCR beta chain was profiled in a study of graft-versus-host responses after intestinal transplantation. The assay was immunoSEQ multiplex PCR, and TCRdb's table has in-frame clones only and misses some. Of over 15,000 clones in the sample, around 70% were seen once. Intraepithelial plus lamina propria lymphocytes were released by processing graft tissue. From germline, CDR1 is SGHNT and CDR2 YYREEE (reference sequence). With 7 bases removed from V and 4 bases from J, the gap between germline ends came to 17 bases. The CDR3 has 14 amino acids. The rearrangement joins TRBV5-4 to TRBJ1-1; no firm D call. This clonotype was sampled from a human patient who received an intestinal transplant, so some T cells may come from the graft donor. The source was ileum tissue, collected 14 days after transplant. CDR3 sequence: CASSFSGVRTEAFF. The CDR3 DNA reads as TGTGCCAGCTCTTTTTCCGGGGTGCGCACTGAAGCTTTCTTT.